This TCR beta chain is drawn from a study of OX40 agonist ivuxolimab in advanced cancers. In this sample, this clone turned up a few times. The data were produced by immunoSEQ multiplex PCR, yet TCRdb's version contains in-frame clones alone and is incomplete. The sample holds 30,000 to 35,000 clones, around three quarters seen once. V lost 0 bases to trimming and J lost 5 bases, with 15 bases between them. Looked up from germline, CDR1 is SGHTS and CDR2 is YDEGEE. The CDR3 has 15 residues. The sequencing here drew on CD4+ or CD8+ T cells sorted from blood, taken in a trial of the OX40 agonist ivuxolimab. The sequence was collected from an adult with an advanced solid tumor such as melanoma, head and neck, liver or kidney cancer. V gene TRBV5-8 combines with J gene TRBJ2-7, with D perhaps matching TRBD1 (5 bases). The CDR3 spells CASSLGTNRFHEQYF. The CDR3 DNA sequence: TGTGCCAGCAGCTTGGGGACGAACAGGTTCCACGAGCAGTACTTC.